A selection of T cell receptor beta chains follows, all from one sample in a study of shared T cell receptors in the human thymus. TCRdb keeps only in-frame clones here, not all; method: immunoSEQ multiplex PCR. The sample contains hundreds of thousands of clones, 75% to 85% of which appear only once. These data were also filed under a second study, of human thymus T cells.

Source material: thymocytes. The receptors here all came from a boy under two years old with a congenital heart defect. Both conserved end residues are part of each CDR3. The D gene is left open where the match is weak. Rows may omit the clone size; those that give it use once, few, many or a size class.

D gene: TRBD2; V gene: TRBV4-3; clone size: .; CDR3 length: 13; J gene: TRBJ2-7; CDR3 protein: CASTATGTNEQYF; CDR3 DNA: TGCGCCAGCACCGCTACCGGGACTAACGAGCAGTACTTC
D gene: .; V gene: TRBV4-2; clone size: .; CDR3 length: 16; J gene: TRBJ2-2; CDR3 protein: CASSQVTELHTGELFF; CDR3 DNA: TGTGCCAGCAGCCAAGTCACAGAACTCCACACCGGGGAGCTGTTTTTT
D gene: TRBD1; V gene: TRBV19; clone size: .; CDR3 length: 17; J gene: TRBJ1-2; CDR3 protein: CASSIRGTGKRSDGYTF; CDR3 DNA: TGTGCCAGTAGTATTCGCGGGACAGGGAAAAGGAGTGATGGCTACACCTTC
D gene: TRBD1; V gene: TRBV7-8; clone size: .; CDR3 length: 16; J gene: TRBJ2-7; CDR3 protein: CASSLGRDRAGLEQYF; CDR3 DNA: TGTGCCAGCAGCTTAGGCCGGGACAGGGCGGGTCTCGAGCAGTACTTC
D gene: .; V gene: TRBV14; clone size: .; CDR3 length: 15; J gene: TRBJ1-1; CDR3 protein: CASSQDPRGKTEAFF; CDR3 DNA: TGTGCCAGCAGCCAAGATCCCAGGGGTAAGACTGAAGCTTTCTTT
D gene: TRBD1; V gene: TRBV2; clone size: few; CDR3 length: 14; J gene: TRBJ1-5; CDR3 protein: CASSEDRDNQPQHF; CDR3 DNA: TGTGCCAGCAGTGAGGACAGGGACAATCAGCCCCAGCATTTT
D gene: TRBD1; V gene: TRBV28; clone size: .; CDR3 length: 14; J gene: TRBJ2-7; CDR3 protein: CASQPDREPHEQYF; CDR3 DNA: TGTGCCAGCCAGCCTGACAGGGAACCCCACGAGCAGTACTTC
D gene: TRBD2; V gene: TRBV9; clone size: .; CDR3 length: 17; J gene: TRBJ2-6; CDR3 protein: CASRGLAGVGGANVLTF; CDR3 DNA: TGTGCCAGCAGAGGACTAGCGGGAGTGGGCGGGGCCAACGTCCTGACTTTC
D gene: TRBD1; V gene: TRBV5-1; clone size: .; CDR3 length: 17; J gene: TRBJ2-7; CDR3 protein: CASSRGRGQDHGYEQYF; CDR3 DNA: TGCGCCAGCAGCCGCGGACGGGGACAGGATCACGGCTACGAGCAGTACTTC
D gene: .; V gene: TRBV6-4; clone size: .; CDR3 length: 16; J gene: TRBJ2-1; CDR3 protein: CASSLNNYTGNYEQFF; CDR3 DNA: TGTGCCAGCAGTCTAAACAACTACACAGGGAACTATGAGCAGTTCTTC
D gene: .; V gene: TRBV30; clone size: once; CDR3 length: 13; J gene: TRBJ1-5; CDR3 protein: CAWSQVSNQPQHF; CDR3 DNA: TGTGCCTGGTCACAGGTCTCCAATCAGCCCCAGCATTTT
D gene: TRBD2; V gene: TRBV27; clone size: .; CDR3 length: 16; J gene: TRBJ2-1; CDR3 protein: CASSLSGEGTYNEQFF; CDR3 DNA: TGTGCCAGCAGCCTTAGCGGGGAGGGTACCTACAATGAGCAGTTCTTC
D gene: TRBD2; V gene: TRBV4-3; clone size: .; CDR3 length: 19; J gene: TRBJ2-7; CDR3 protein: CASSQGPTPLAGVSYEQYF; CDR3 DNA: TGCGCCAGCAGCCAGGGGCCTACTCCACTAGCGGGAGTATCCTACGAGCAGTACTTC
D gene: .; V gene: TRBV4-3; clone size: few; CDR3 length: 15; J gene: TRBJ2-7; CDR3 protein: CASSPTGTWGNEQYF; CDR3 DNA: TGCGCCAGCAGCCCCACCGGGACTTGGGGGAACGAGCAGTACTTC
D gene: .; V gene: TRBV30; clone size: .; CDR3 length: 13; J gene: TRBJ1-1; CDR3 protein: CAWDRTGNTEAFF; CDR3 DNA: TGTGCCTGGGATCGAACAGGGAACACTGAAGCTTTCTTT
D gene: TRBD2; V gene: TRBV12-5; clone size: .; CDR3 length: 17; J gene: TRBJ2-7; CDR3 protein: CASGLGLAGGGAAEQYF; CDR3 DNA: TGTGCTAGTGGTTTGGGACTAGCGGGAGGAGGAGCCGCCGAGCAGTACTTC
D gene: .; V gene: TRBV7-9; clone size: .; CDR3 length: 11; J gene: TRBJ2-7; CDR3 protein: CASSSSGTPFF; CDR3 DNA: TGTGCCAGCAGCTCCTCCGGGACACCATTCTTC
D gene: TRBD1; V gene: TRBV5-4; clone size: once; CDR3 length: 16; J gene: TRBJ2-5; CDR3 protein: CASSLEGQAVGETQYF; CDR3 DNA: TGTGCCAGCAGCTTGGAGGGACAGGCGGTGGGAGAGACCCAGTACTTC
D gene: .; V gene: TRBV7-7; clone size: .; CDR3 length: 14; J gene: TRBJ2-3; CDR3 protein: CASSYGQGTDTQYF; CDR3 DNA: TGTGCCAGCAGCTATGGACAAGGCACAGATACGCAGTATTTT
D gene: TRBD2; V gene: TRBV10-3; clone size: .; CDR3 length: 12; J gene: TRBJ2-1; CDR3 protein: CATGLAGNEQFF; CDR3 DNA: TGTGCCACCGGACTAGCGGGAAATGAGCAGTTCTTC
D gene: .; V gene: TRBV4-2; clone size: .; CDR3 length: 15; J gene: TRBJ2-5; CDR3 protein: CASSQEQHLQETQYF; CDR3 DNA: TGTGCCAGCAGCCAAGAACAGCACCTACAAGAGACCCAGTACTTC
D gene: TRBD2; V gene: TRBV29-1; clone size: .; CDR3 length: 14; J gene: TRBJ2-1; CDR3 protein: CSVDGTSGRNEQFF; CDR3 DNA: TGCAGCGTCGACGGGACTAGCGGGAGGAATGAGCAGTTCTTC
D gene: TRBD1; V gene: TRBV28; clone size: .; CDR3 length: 15; J gene: TRBJ1-2; CDR3 protein: CASRDQQGAAYGYTF; CDR3 DNA: TGTGCCAGCAGAGATCAACAGGGGGCGGCCTATGGCTACACCTTC